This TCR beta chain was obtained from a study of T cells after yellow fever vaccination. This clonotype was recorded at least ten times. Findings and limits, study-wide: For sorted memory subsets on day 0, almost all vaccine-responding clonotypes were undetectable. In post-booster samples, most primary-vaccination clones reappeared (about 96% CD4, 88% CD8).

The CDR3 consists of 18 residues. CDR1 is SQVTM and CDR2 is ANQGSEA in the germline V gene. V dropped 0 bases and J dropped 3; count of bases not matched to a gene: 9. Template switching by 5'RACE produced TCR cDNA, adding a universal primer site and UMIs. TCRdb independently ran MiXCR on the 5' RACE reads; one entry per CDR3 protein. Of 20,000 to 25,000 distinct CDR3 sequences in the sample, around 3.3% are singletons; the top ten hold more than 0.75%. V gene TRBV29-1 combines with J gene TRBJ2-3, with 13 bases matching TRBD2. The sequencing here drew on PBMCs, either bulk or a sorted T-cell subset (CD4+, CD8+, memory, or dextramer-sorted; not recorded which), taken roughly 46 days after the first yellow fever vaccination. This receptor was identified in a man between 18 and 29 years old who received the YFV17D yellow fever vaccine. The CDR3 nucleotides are TGCAGCGTTGAAGAATGGACTAGCGGGGGCCGGGCGACAGATACGCAGTATTTT. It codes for CSVEEWTSGGRATDTQYF.